The present T cell receptor (beta chain) was sequenced within a study of cytomegalovirus exposure and HLA in healthy donors. Overall study results and limits: The study labeled 150 to 200 TCR beta chains cytomegalovirus-associated. Later findings reportedly placed an Asian-associated ancestry cluster below the approximately 650-donor mean for N-insertions.

Germline CDR1 MGHRA, CDR2 YSYEKL. The CDR3 runs 14 residues. With regard to this clone: Its specificity is unknown. The junction and the germline gene differ at one end; a read error may be behind it.

13 Jbeta primers and 60 Vbeta primers were used for the PCR. The data were produced by immunoSEQ multiplex PCR, yet TCRdb's version contains in-frame clones alone and is incomplete. The data contain under 200,000 clones, 65% to 80% of them singletons. The source is a woman between 45 and 65 years old in good health and CMV-seropositive. This chain uses TRBV4-1 with TRBJ2-2; D is possibly TRBD2 (5 bases). The sequencing sample was made of PBMCs. The CDR3 is CASSKEGPNGELFF. The CDR3 bases are TGCGCCAGCAGCAAAGAGGGCCCGAACGGGGAGCTGTTTTTT.